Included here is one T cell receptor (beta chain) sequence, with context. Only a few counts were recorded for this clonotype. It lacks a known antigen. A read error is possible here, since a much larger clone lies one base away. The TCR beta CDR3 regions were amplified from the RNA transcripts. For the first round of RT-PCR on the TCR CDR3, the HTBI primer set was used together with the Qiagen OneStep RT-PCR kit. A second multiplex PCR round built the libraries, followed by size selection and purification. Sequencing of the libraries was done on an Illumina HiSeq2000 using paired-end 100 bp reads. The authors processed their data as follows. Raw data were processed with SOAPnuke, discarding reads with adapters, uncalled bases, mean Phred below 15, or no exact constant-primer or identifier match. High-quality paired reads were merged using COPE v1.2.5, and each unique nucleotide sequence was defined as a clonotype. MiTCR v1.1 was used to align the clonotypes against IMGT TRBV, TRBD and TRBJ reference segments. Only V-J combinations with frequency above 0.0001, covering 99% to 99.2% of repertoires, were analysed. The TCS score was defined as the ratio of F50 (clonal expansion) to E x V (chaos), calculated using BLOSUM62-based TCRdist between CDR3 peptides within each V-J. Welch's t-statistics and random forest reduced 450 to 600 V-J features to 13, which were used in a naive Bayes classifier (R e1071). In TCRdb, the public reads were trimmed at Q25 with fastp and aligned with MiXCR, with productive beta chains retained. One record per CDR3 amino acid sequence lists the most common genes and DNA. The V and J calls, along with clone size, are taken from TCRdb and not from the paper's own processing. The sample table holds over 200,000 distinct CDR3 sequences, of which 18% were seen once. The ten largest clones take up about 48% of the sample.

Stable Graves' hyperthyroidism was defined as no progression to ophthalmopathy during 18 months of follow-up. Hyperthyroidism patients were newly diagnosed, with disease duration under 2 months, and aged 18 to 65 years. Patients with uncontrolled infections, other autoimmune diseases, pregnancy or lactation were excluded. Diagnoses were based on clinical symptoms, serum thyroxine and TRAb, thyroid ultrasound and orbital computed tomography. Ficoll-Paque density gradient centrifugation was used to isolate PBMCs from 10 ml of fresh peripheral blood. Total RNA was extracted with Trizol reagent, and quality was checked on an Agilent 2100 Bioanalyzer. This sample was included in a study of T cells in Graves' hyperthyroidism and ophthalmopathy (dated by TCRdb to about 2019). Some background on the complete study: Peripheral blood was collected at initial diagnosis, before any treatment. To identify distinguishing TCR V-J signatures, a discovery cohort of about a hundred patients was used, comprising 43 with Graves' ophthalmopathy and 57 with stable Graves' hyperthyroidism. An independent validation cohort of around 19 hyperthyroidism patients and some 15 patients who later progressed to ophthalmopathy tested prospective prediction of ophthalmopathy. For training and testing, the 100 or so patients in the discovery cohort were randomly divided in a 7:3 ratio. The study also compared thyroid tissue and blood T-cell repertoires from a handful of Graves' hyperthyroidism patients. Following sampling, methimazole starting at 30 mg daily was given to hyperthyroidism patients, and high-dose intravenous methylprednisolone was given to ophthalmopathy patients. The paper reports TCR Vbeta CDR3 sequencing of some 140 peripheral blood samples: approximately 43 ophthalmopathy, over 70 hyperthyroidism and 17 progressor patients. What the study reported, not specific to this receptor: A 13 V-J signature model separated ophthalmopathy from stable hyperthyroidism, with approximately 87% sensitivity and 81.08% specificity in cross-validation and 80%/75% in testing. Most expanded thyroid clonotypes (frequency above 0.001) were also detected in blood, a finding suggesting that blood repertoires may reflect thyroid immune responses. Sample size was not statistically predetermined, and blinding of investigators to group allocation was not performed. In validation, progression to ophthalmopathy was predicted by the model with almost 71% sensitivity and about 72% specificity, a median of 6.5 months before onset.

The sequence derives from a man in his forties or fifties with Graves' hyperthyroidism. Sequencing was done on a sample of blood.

Read as DNA, the sequence is TGTGCCAGCAGCTCTTTCACAGATACGCAGTATTTT. Its product reads: CASSSFTDTQYF. The chain is encoded by TRBV27 joined to TRBJ2-3, with the D gene too uncertain to name. Taken from cysteine to phenylalanine, the CDR3 has 12 residues. The read is trimmed to its CDR3 DNA, 36 bases read in frame from base 1. Trimming removed 6 bases from V and 2 bases from J, leaving 6 bases between the germline ends. The CDR1 and CDR2 encoded by the germline V gene (reference sequence) are MNHEY and SMNVEV.